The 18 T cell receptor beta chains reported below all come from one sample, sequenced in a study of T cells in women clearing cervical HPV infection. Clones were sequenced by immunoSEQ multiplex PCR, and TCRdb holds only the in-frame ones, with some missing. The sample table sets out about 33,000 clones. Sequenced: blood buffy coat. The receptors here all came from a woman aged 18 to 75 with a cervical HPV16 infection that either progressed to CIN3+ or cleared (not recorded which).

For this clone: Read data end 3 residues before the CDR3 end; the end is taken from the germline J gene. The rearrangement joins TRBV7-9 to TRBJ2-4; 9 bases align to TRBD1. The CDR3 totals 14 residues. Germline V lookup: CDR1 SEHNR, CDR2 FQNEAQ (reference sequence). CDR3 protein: CASSSTGGAGGQYF. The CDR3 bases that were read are TGTGCCAGCAGCTCAACAGGGGGCGCAGGTGGT.

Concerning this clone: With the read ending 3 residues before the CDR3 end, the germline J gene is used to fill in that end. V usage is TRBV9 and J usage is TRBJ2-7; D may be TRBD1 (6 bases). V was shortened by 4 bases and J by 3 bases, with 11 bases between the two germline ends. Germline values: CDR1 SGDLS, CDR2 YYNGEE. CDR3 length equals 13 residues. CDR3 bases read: TGTGCCAGCAGCCCAGGGGACGGCTACGAG. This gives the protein CASSPGDGYE. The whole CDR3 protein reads CASSPGDGYEQYF.

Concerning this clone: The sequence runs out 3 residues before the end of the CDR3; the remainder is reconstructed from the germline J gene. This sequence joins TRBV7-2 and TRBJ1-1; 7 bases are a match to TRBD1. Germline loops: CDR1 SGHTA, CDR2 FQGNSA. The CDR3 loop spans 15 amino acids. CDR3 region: CASSLGQGWQETAFF. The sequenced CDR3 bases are TGTGCCAGCAGCTTAGGACAGGGATGGCAAGAGACA.

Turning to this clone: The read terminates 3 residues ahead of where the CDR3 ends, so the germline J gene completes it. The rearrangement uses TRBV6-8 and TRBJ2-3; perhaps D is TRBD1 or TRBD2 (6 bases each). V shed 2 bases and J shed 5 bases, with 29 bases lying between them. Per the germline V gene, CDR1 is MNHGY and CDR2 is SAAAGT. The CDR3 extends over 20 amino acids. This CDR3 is CASSYPRRGSSPLNRDTQYF. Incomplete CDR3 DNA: TGTGCCAGCAGTTACCCTAGGAGGGGGTCCTCCCCCTTAAACAGAGATACG.

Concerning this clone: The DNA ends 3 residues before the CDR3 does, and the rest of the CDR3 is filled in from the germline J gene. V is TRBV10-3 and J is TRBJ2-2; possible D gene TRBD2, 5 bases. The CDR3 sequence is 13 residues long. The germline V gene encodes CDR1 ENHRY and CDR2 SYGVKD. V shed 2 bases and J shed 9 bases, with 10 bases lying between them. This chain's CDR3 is CAISEAGIRELFF. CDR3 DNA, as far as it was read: TGTGCCATCAGTGAGGCGGGTATCAGGGAG.

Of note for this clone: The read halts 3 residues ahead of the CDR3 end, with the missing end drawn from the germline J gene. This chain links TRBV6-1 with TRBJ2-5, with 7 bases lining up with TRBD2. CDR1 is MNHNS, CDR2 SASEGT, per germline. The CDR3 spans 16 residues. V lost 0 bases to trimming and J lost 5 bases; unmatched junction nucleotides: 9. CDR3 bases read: TGTGCCAGCAGTGAAGCTGTGGGGGGAGGGGCGGAGACC. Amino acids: CASSEAVGGGAET. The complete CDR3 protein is CASSEAVGGGAETQYF.

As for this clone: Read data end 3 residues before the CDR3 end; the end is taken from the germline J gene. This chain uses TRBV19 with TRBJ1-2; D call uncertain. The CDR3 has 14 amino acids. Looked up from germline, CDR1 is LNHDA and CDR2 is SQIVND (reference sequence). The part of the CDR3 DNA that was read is TGTGCCAGTAGTATAGACAGGAACTCCTACGAC. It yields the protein CASSIDRNSYD. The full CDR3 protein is CASSIDRNSYDYTF.

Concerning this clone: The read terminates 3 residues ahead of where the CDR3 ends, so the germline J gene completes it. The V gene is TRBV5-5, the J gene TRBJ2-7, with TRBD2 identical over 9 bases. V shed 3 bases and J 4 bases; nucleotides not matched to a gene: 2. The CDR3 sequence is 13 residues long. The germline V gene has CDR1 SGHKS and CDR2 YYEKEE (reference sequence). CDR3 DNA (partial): TGTGCCAGCAGCTCGGCGGGGGGGTACGAG. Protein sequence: CASSSAGGYE. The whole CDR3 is CASSSAGGYEQYF.

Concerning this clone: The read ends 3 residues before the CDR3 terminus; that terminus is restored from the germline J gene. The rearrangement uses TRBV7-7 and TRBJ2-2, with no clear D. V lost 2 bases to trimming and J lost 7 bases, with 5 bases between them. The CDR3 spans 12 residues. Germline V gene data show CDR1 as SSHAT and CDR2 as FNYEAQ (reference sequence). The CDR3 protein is CASSLKGGELFF. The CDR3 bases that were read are TGTGCCAGCAGCTTAAAAGGCGGGGAG.

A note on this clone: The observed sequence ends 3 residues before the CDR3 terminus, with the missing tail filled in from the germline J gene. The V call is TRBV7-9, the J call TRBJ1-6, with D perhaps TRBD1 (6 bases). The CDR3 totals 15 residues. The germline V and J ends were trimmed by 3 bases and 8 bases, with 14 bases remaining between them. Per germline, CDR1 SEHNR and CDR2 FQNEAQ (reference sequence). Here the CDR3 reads CASSFHYRVDSPLHF. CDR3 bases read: TGTGCCAGCAGCTTCCATTACAGGGTGGATTCACCC.

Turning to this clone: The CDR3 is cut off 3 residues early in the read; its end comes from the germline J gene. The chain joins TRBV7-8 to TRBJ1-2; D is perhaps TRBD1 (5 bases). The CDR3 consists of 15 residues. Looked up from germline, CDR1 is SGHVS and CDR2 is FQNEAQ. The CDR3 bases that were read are TGTGCCAGCAGCACGAAGCGGGGGTTGTTGTACGAC. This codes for CASSTKRGLLYD. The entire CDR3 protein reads CASSTKRGLLYDYTF.

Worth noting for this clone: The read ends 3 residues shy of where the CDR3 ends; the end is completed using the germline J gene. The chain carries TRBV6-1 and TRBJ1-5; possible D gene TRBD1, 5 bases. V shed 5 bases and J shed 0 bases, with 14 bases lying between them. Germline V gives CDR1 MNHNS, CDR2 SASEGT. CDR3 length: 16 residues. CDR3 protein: CASSQGDSNSNQPQHF. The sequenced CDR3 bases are TGTGCCAGCAGTCAAGGAGACAGTAATAGCAATCAGCCC.

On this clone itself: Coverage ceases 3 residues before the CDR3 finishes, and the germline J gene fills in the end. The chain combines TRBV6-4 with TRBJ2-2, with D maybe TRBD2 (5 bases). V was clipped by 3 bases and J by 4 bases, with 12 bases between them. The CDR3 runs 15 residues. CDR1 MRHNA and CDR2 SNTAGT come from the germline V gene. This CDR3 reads CASSDRAESTGELFF. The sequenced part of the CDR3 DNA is TGTGCCAGCAGTGATAGAGCGGAGAGCACCGGGGAG.

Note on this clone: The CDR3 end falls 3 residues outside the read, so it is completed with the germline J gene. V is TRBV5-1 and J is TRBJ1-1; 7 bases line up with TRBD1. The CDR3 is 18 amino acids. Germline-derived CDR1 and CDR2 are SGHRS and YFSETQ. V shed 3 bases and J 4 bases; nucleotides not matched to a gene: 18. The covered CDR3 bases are TGCGCCAGCAGCTCCCGACAGGGAGCACTCCAGGGAAGCACTGAA. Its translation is CASSSRQGALQGSTE. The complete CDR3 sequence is CASSSRQGALQGSTEAFF.

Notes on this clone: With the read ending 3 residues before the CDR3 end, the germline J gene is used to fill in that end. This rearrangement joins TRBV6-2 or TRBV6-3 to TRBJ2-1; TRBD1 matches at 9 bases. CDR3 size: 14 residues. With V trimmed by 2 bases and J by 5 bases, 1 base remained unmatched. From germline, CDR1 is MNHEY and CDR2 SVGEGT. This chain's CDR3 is CASSYGTGNNEQFF. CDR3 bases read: TGTGCCAGCAGTTACGGGACAGGGAACAATGAG.

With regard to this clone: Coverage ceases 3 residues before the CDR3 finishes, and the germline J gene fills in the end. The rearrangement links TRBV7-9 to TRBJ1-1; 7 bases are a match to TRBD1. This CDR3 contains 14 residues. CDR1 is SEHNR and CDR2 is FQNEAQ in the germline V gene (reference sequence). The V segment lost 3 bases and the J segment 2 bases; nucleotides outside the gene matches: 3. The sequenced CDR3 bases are TGTGCCAGCAGCTTGGGGACAGCTAACACTGAA. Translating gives CASSLGTANTE. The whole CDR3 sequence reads CASSLGTANTEAFF.

CDR3 residues: CASSPKATVPYEQYF. Partial CDR3 DNA: TGTGCCAGCAGCCCAAAGGCGACTGTGCCCTACGAG. The chain is built from TRBV5-6 and TRBJ2-7; D is unclear. The CDR3 end lies 3 residues beyond the end of the read and is filled in from the germline J gene. This CDR3 region has 15 residues. Germline values: CDR1 SGHDT, CDR2 YYEEEE. V lost 4 bases, J lost 2 bases, and 16 bases lay in between.

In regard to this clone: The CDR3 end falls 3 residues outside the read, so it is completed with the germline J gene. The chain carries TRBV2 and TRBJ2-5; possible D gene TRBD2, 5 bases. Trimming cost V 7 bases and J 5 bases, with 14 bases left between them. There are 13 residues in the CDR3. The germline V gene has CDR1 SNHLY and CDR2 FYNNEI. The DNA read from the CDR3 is TGTGCCAGCACAGCCGGGGTGGGGGAGACC. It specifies CASTAGVGET. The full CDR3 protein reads CASTAGVGETQYF.